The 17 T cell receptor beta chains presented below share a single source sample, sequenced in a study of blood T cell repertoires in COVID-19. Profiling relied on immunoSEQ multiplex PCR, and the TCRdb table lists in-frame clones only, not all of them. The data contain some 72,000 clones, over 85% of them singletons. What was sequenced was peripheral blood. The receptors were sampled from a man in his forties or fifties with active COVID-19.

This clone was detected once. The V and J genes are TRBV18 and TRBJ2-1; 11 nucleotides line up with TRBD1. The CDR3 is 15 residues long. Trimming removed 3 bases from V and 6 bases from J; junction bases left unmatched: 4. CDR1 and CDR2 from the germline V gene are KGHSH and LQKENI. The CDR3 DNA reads TGTGCCAGCTCACCGGGACAGGGGGGATCCAATGAGCAGTTCTTC. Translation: CASSPGQGGSNEQFF. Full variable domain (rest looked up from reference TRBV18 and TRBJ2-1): NAGVMQNPRHLVRRRGQEARLRCSPMKGHSHVYWYRQLPEEGLKFMVYLQKENIIDESGMPKERFSAEFPKEGPSILRIQQVVRGDSAAYFCASSPGQGGSNEQFFGPGTRLTVL.

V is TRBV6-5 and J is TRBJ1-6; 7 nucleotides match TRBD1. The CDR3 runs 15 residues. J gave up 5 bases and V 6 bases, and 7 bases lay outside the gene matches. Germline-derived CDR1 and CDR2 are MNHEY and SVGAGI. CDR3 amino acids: CASRQGSGNNSPLHF. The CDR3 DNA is TGTGCCAGCAGACAGGGGTCTGGCAATAATTCACCCCTCCACTTT.

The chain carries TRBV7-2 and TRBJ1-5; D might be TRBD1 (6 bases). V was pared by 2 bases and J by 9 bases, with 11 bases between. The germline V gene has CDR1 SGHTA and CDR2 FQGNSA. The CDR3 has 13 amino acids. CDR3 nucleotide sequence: TGTGCCAGCAGCTTAAGGGGGGGTAGGCCCCAGCATTTT. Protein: CASSLRGGRPQHF.

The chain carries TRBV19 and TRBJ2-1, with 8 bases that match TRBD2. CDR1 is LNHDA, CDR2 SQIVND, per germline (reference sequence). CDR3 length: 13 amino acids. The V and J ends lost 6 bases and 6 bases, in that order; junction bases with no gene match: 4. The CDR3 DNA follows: TGTGCCAGTAGCGAAGCGGGAGCCAATGAGCAGTTCTTC. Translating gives CASSEAGANEQFF.

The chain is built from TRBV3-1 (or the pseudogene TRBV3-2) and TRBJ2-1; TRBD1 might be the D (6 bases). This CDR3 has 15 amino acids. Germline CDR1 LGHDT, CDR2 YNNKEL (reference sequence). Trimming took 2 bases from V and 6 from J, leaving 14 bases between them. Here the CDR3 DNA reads TGTGCCAGCAGCCAATCAACAACAGGGAGCAATGAGCAGTTCTTC. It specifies CASSQSTTGSNEQFF.

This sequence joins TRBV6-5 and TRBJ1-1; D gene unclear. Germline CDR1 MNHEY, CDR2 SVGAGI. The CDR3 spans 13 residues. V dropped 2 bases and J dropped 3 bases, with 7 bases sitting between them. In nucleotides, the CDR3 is TGTGCCAGCAGTTACCGCGGGGACACTGAAGCTTTCTTT. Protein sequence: CASSYRGDTEAFF.

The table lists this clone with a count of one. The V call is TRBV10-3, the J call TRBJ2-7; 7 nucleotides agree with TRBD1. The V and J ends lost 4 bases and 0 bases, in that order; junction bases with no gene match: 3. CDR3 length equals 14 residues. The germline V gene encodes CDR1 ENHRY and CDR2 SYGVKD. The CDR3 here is CAISVRDSSYEQYF. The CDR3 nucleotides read TGTGCCATCAGTGTCCGGGACAGCTCCTACGAGCAGTACTTC.

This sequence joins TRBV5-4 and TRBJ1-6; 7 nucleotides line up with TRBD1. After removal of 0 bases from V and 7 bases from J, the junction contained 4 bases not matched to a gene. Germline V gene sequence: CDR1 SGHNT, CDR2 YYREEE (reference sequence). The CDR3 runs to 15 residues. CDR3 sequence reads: CASSLAVQGNSPLHF. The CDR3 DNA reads TGTGCCAGCAGCTTGGCCGTACAGGGGAATTCACCCCTCCACTTT.

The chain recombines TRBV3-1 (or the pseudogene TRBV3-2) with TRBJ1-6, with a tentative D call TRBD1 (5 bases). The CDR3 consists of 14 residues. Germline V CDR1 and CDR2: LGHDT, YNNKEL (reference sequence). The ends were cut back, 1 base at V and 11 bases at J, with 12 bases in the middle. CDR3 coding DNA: TGTGCCAGCAGCCAAGGCGGGGCCGTTACACCCCTCCACTTT. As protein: CASSQGGAVTPLHF.

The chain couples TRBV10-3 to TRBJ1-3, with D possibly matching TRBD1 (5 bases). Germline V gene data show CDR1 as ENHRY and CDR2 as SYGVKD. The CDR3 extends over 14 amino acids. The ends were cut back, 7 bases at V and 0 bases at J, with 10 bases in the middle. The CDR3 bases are TGTGCCATCATGACAGAGGCCTCTGGAAACACCATATATTTT. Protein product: CAIMTEASGNTIYF.

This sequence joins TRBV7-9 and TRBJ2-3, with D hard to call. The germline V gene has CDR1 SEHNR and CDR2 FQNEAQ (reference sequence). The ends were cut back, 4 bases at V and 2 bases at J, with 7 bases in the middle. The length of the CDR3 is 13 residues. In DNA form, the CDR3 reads TGTGCCAGCAGCTCAAAAAACACAGATACGCAGTATTTT. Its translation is CASSSKNTDTQYF.

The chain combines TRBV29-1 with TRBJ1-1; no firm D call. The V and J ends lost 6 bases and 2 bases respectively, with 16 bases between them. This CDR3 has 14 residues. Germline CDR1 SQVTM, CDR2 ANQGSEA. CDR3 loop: CSVSKAGLNTEAFF. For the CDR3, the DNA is TGCAGCGTGTCTAAGGCCGGGTTAAACACTGAAGCTTTCTTT. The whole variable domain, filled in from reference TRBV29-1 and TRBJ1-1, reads SAVISQKPSRDICQRGTSLTIQCQVDSQVTMMFWYRQQPGQSLTLIATANQGSEATYESGFVIDKFPISRPNLTFSTLTVSNMSPEDSSIYLCSVSKAGLNTEAFFGQGTRLTVV.

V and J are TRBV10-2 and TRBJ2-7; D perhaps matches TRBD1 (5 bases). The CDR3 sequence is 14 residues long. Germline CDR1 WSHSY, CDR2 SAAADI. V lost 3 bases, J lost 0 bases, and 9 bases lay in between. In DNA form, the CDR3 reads TGCGCCAGCAGTGACCGCCAGGGCTCCTACGAGCAGTACTTC. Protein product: CASSDRQGSYEQYF.

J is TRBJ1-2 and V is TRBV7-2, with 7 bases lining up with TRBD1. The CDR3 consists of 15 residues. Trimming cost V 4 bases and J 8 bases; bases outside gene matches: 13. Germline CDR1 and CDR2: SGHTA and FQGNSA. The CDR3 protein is CASSSYPGQVDGYTF. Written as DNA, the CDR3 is TGTGCCAGCAGCTCGTATCCAGGACAGGTCGACGGCTACACCTTC. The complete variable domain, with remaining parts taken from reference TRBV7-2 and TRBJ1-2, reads GAGVSQSPSNKVTEKGKDVELRCDPISGHTALYWYRQSLGQGLEFLIYFQGNSAPDKSGLPSDRFSAERTGGSVSTLTIQRTQQEDSAVYLCASSSYPGQVDGYTFGSGTRLTVV.

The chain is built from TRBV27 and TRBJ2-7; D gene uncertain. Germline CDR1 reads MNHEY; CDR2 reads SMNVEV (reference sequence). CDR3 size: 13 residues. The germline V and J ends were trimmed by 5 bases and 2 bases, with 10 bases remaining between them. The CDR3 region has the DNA TGTGCCAGCAGTCCCGCCCCTACCTACGAGCAGTACTTC. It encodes CASSPAPTYEQYF.

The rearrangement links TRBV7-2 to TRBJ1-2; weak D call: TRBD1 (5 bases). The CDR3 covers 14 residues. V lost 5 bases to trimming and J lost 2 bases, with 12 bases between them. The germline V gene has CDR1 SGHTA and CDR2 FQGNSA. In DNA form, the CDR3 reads TGTGCCAGCAGCCTACAGCCAGGGAACTATGGCTACACCTTC. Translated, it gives CASSLQPGNYGYTF.

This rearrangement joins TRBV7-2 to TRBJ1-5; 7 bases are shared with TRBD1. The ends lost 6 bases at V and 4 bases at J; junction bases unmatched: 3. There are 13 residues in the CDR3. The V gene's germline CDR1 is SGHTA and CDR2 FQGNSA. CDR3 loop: CASSDRANQPQHF. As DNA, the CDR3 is TGTGCCAGCAGTGACAGGGCTAATCAGCCCCAGCATTTT.